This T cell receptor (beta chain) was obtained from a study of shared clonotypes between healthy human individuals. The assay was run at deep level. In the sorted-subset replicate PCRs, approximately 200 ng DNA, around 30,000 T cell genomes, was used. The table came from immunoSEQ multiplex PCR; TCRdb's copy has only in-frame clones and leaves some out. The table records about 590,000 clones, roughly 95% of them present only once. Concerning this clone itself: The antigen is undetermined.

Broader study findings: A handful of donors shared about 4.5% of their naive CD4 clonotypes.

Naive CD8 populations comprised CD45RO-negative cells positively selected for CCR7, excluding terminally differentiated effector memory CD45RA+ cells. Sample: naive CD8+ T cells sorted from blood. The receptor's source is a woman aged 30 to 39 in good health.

The CDR3 nucleotides read TGTGCCAGCAGCCAAGTACAAGGTATAGAGGGGGATGAGCAGTTCTTC. Translating gives CASSQVQGIEGDEQFF. V gene TRBV4-2 combines with J gene TRBJ2-1; weak D call: TRBD1 (6 bases). The CDR3 extends over 16 amino acids. V shed 1 base and J shed 8 bases, with 18 bases lying between them. The germline V gene has CDR1 LGHNA and CDR2 YNFKEQ.